These T cell receptor beta chains were read from a single sample in a study of blood T cell repertoires in COVID-19. Method: immunoSEQ multiplex PCR; TCRdb's copy keeps in-frame clones and lacks some. Here the sample spans about 25,000 clones, around nine tenths being singletons. The sample comprised peripheral blood. Receptors originate from a man aged 50 to 59 with active COVID-19. Both conserved end residues are part of each CDR3. Not all rows give a size; the values are once, few, many and, for expanded clones, a class.

J,V,size,CDR3
TRBJ1-3,TRBV19,-,CASSIWTGSNTIYF
TRBJ2-7,TRBV2,-,CASRRGHEQYF
TRBJ1-5,TRBV19,-,CASSPAQTGGLSNQPQHF
TRBJ2-2,TRBV4-3,-,CASSQEVLAGRTGELFF
TRBJ1-4,TRBV2,-,CASNRRREKLFF
TRBJ2-1,TRBV7-2,-,CASSLTRGTRNEQFF
TRBJ2-7,TRBV6-6,-,CASSPTGAYSYEQYF
TRBJ1-1,TRBV4-1,-,CASSQTDIQNTEAFF
TRBJ1-4,TRBV28,-,CASDTGRPTNEKLFF
TRBJ2-1,TRBV11-3,-,CASSLWAANEQFF
TRBJ1-2,TRBV27,-,CASSRGTGVRGNYGYTF
TRBJ2-5,TRBV3-1/TRBV3-2,-,CASSQWTGRETQYF
TRBJ2-3,TRBV9,-,CASSVVGGGTDTQYF
TRBJ2-3,TRBV7-2,few,CASSLVGGRTDTQYF
TRBJ2-1,TRBV4-2,-,CASSQELFNEQFF
TRBJ1-4,TRBV6-5,-,CASSYMGYRTIEKLFF
TRBJ2-2,TRBV4-2,-,CASSLASRGTGELFF
TRBJ2-7,TRBV3-1/TRBV3-2,few,CASSQGRLVPYSYEQYF
TRBJ1-2,TRBV5-6,-,CASSPSWGGRAYGYTF
TRBJ2-5,TRBV11-3,-,CASSSLEGQGLRETQYF
TRBJ2-5,TRBV7-9,-,CASSSGLRQETQYF
TRBJ1-5,TRBV28,-,CASFPTRSNQPQHF
TRBJ2-7,TRBV6-1,-,CASSVLTGTASSYEQYF
TRBJ1-1,TRBV18,-,CASSPYYGQLNTEAFF
TRBJ2-1,TRBV6-4,-,CASSVSGGAGNEQFF
TRBJ1-1,TRBV27,-,CASTLRDTYTEAFF
TRBJ1-2,TRBV7-2,-,CASLLVPGGYTF
TRBJ2-3,TRBV19,-,CASSRQRGSTDTQYF
TRBJ2-7,TRBV5-1,-,CASSLVGGSYEQYF
TRBJ2-3,TRBV2,-,CASSLRGTQYF
TRBJ2-4,TRBV7-3,-,CASSSQASAIQYF
TRBJ1-3,TRBV6-5,-,CASSYPPQGPRNTIYF
TRBJ2-3,TRBV7-5,-,CVRSLIPSGITDTQYF
TRBJ1-5,TRBV5-4,large,CASSSPAGMVSCQPQHF
TRBJ2-1,TRBV7-9,-,CASSLGTSGNSYNEQFF
TRBJ2-1,TRBV19,-,CASSIRGQGAVLHYNEQFF
TRBJ2-1,TRBV5-5,-,CASSPNRPTVSYNEQFF